The T cell receptor (beta chain) described here comes from a study of T cell responses to AZD1222 COVID-19 vaccine. The overall study: Second-dose intervals near 4 or 12 weeks were combined.

As regards this clone: The antigen is unknown.

Regarding the study as a whole: Donors skewed white British and female; clonal diversity was possibly underestimated. The span of vaccine-associated CD4 TCRs extended across spike, with dominance at 160-218 and 743-854.

Per germline, CDR1 SNHLY and CDR2 FYNNEI. The CDR3 is 13 residues long. V was trimmed by 6 bases and J by 1 base, leaving 10 bases between them. The data were produced by immunoSEQ multiplex PCR, yet TCRdb's version contains in-frame clones alone and is incomplete. Among under 150,000 clones listed, roughly 90% were seen once. Sequencing was performed on peripheral blood, taken on day 0 of AZD1222 vaccination. This TCR was recovered from an adult in good health. This chain uses TRBV2 with TRBJ2-7; D may be TRBD2 (6 bases). In nucleotides, the CDR3 is TGTGCCAGCAGGGAGGGCCGATCCTACGAGCAGTACTTC. Its protein is CASREGRSYEQYF.